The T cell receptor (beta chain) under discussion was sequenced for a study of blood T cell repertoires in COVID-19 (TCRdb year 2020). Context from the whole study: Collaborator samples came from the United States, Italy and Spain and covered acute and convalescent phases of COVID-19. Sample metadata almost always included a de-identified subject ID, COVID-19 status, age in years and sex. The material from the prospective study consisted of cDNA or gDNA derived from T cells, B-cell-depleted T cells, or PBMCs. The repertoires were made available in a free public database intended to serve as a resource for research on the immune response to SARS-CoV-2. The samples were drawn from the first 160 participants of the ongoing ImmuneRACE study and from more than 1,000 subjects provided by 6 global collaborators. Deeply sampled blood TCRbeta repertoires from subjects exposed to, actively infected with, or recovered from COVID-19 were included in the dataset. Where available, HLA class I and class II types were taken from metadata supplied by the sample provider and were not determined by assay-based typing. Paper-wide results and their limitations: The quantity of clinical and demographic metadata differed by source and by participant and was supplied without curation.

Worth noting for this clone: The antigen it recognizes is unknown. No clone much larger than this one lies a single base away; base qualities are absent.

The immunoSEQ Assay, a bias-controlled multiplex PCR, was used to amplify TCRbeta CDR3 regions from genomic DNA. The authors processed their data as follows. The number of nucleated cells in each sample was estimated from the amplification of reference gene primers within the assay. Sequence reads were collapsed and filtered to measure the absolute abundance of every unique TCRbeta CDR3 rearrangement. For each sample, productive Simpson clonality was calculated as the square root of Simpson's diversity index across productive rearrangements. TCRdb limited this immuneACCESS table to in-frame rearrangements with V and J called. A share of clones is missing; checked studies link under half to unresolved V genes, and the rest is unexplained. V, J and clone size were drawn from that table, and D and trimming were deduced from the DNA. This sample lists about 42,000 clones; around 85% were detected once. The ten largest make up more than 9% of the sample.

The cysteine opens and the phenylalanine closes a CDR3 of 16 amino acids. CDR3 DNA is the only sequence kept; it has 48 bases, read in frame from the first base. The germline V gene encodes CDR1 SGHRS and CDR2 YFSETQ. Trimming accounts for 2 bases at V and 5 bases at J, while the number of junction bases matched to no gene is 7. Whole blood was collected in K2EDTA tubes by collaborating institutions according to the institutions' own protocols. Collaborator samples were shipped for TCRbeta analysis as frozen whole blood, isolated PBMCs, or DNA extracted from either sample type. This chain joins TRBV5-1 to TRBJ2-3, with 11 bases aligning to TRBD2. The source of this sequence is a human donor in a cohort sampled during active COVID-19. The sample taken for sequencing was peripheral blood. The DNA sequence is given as TGCGCCAGCAGCTTAACTATAGCGGGGGGGCGAGATACGCAGTATTTT. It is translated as CASSLTIAGGRDTQYF.